These 5 T cell receptor beta chains share one sample of origin, sequenced in a study of cytomegalovirus exposure and HLA in healthy donors. With 60 Vbeta and 13 Jbeta primers, the PCR was carried out. Assay: immunoSEQ multiplex PCR; the TCRdb copy retains only in-frame clones and omits some. The profile shows under 300,000 clones, around 81% of them singletons. Sample: PBMCs. These receptors all come from a woman aged 55-70 years in good health and CMV-seropositive.

The chain recombines TRBV7-9 with TRBJ1-6; no reliable D call. This CDR3 region has 14 residues. Trimming cost V 1 base and J 10 bases, with 11 bases left between them. Germline V gene sequence: CDR1 SEHNR, CDR2 FQNEAQ (reference sequence). The CDR3 is CASSLDITVSPLHF. CDR3 in DNA: TGTGCCAGCAGCTTAGATATCACAGTATCACCCCTCCACTTT.

This clone was seen just once. A read error may account for a junction end that differs from germline. The V and J genes are TRBV7-9 and TRBJ1-5; 7 bases are shared with TRBD1. This CDR3 has 15 amino acids. The V gene's germline CDR1 is SEHNR and CDR2 FQNEAQ (reference sequence). CDR3 sequence (DNA): TGTTCCAGCAGCTTAGGACAGGCTATCAATCAGCCCCAGCATTTT. Translated: CSSSLGQAINQPQHF.

In its sample, this clone was seen once. J is TRBJ2-7 and V is TRBV11-2, with a weak D call TRBD1 (6 bases). The CDR3 is made up of 15 amino acids. The germline V gene has CDR1 SGHAT and CDR2 FQNNGV. V shed 5 bases and J shed 0 bases, with 14 bases lying between them. The chain's CDR3 is CASSRRQDHSYEQYF. The CDR3 DNA follows: TGTGCCAGCAGCCGACGACAGGACCACTCCTACGAGCAGTACTTC.

The V call is TRBV10-2, the J call TRBJ2-3, with D unclear. V lost 4 bases to trimming and J lost 0 bases, with 14 bases between them. The CDR3 spans 16 residues. The germline gives CDR1 WSHSY, CDR2 SAAADI. For the CDR3, the DNA is TGCGCCAGCAGTGCCGTAGAAACGACTAGCACAGATACGCAGTATTTT. Protein product: CASSAVETTSTDTQYF.

This chain links TRBV28 with TRBJ2-3, with 9 bases matching TRBD1. The CDR3 loop spans 14 amino acids. V was clipped by 9 bases and J by 6 bases; unmatched bases: 10. CDR1 and CDR2 (germline): MDHEN, SYDVKM. CDR3 in DNA: TGTGCCAGTCTAGGGGGACAGGGCGGCGATACGCAGTATTTT. The encoded protein is CASLGGQGGDTQYF.